These T cell receptor beta chains were read from a single sample in a study of blood T cell repertoires in COVID-19. Sequenced by immunoSEQ multiplex PCR; TCRdb stores in-frame clones only, minus some. The repertoire holds tens of thousands of clones, with 70% to 90% as singletons. Specimen: peripheral blood. These receptors originate from a human donor in a cohort sampled during active COVID-19. Both conserved end residues are part of each CDR3. D genes are given only for firm matches. Clone size is given for some rows only: seen once, a few or many times, or a class if the clone is expanded.

.	.	TRBV12-3/TRBV12-4	TRBJ2-1	CASSPRVGEQFF	TGTGCCAGCAGCCCCAGGGTAGGTGAGCAGTTCTTC
.	.	TRBV5-4	TRBJ2-1	CASSPRGKDRGNEQFF	TGTGCCAGCAGCCCACGGGGAAAGGATCGGGGAAATGAGCAGTTCTTC
.	.	TRBV5-1	TRBJ2-7	CASSRWESYEQYF	TGCGCCAGCAGCCGGTGGGAGTCCTACGAGCAGTACTTC
few	TRBD2	TRBV10-3	TRBJ2-2	CAISESRLAAGELFF	TGTGCCATCAGTGAGTCGCGTCTAGCGGCCGGGGAGCTGTTTTTT
few	TRBD1	TRBV9	TRBJ1-3	CASSPGLPGQGGNTIYF	TGTGCCAGCAGCCCCGGTTTGCCGGGACAGGGGGGAAACACCATATATTTT
.	.	TRBV12-3/TRBV12-4	TRBJ1-5	CASSMTGNQPQHF	TGTGCCAGCAGTATGACAGGCAATCAGCCCCAGCATTTT
.	.	TRBV27	TRBJ2-3	CATVSRGMGLTDTQYF	TGTGCCACAGTAAGCCGGGGGATGGGGCTCACAGATACGCAGTATTTT
.	.	TRBV28	TRBJ2-7	CASSLGGAPLSYEQYF	TGTGCCAGCAGTTTAGGAGGGGCGCCCCTCTCCTACGAGCAGTACTTC
few	TRBD2	TRBV24-1	TRBJ2-5	CATSDPRTSGGQETQYF	TGTGCCACCAGTGACCCCCGGACTAGCGGGGGACAAGAGACCCAGTACTTC
.	.	TRBV25-1	TRBJ1-4	CASSRGEDEKLFF	TGTGCCAGCAGTCGGGGGGAGGATGAAAAACTGTTTTTT
.	.	TRBV5-6	TRBJ2-7	CASSGGTVQEPYEQYF	TGTGCCAGCAGCGGCGGGACAGTGCAAGAACCCTACGAGCAGTACTTC
.	.	TRBV7-3	TRBJ2-1	CASSLSGGNWDEQFF	TGTGCCAGCAGCTTATCAGGCGGGAACTGGGATGAGCAGTTCTTC
.	.	TRBV5-5	TRBJ1-3	CASLQGPGNTIYF	TGTGCCAGTCTCCAGGGCCCTGGAAACACCATATATTTT
few	.	TRBV5-1	TRBJ2-1	CASSMRATTAYNEQFF	TGCGCCAGCAGCATGAGGGCTACCACTGCCTACAATGAGCAGTTCTTC
.	TRBD1	TRBV6-5	TRBJ2-1	CASTKTGTNNNEQFF	TGTGCCAGCACTAAGACAGGGACGAATAACAATGAGCAGTTCTTC
.	.	TRBV28	TRBJ2-7	CASSLRGPSSYEQYF	TGTGCCAGCAGTTTACGCGGGCCGAGCTCCTACGAGCAGTACTTC
once	TRBD1	TRBV6-5	TRBJ2-7	CASKLQGAVPTKEYF	TGTGCCAGCAAGCTACAGGGGGCCGTGCCTACGAAAGAGTACTTC
.	.	TRBV6-5	TRBJ2-4	CASSRDWRANIQYF	TGTGCCAGCAGCCGGGACTGGAGAGCAAACATTCAGTACTTC
once	TRBD1	TRBV9	TRBJ1-1	CASSRRQGEIRDTEAFF	TGTGCCAGCAGCAGGCGACAGGGAGAGATAAGGGACACTGAAGCTTTCTTT
.	.	TRBV28	TRBJ2-2	CASRGGGNTGELFF	TGTGCCAGCAGGGGTGGAGGGAACACCGGGGAGCTGTTTTTT
.	.	TRBV30	TRBJ1-4	CAWSRHPWAEKLFF	TGTGCCTGGAGTCGCCATCCTTGGGCTGAAAAACTGTTTTTT
.	.	TRBV3-1/TRBV3-2	TRBJ2-5	CASSRPRRADQETQYF	TGTGCCAGCAGCCGCCCCCGGCGGGCAGACCAAGAGACCCAGTACTTC
.	TRBD2	TRBV9	TRBJ2-2	CASSSTSGGVGELFF	TGTGCCAGCAGCTCGACTAGCGGGGGCGTCGGGGAGCTGTTTTTT
.	.	TRBV4-2	TRBJ2-3	CASSQFGGSTDTQYF	TGTGCCAGCAGCCAATTTGGCGGGAGCACAGATACGCAGTATTTT
once	TRBD1	TRBV2	TRBJ1-1	CALGQMNTEAFF	TGTGCGCTGGGACAGATGAACACTGAAGCTTTCTTT
once	.	TRBV5-4	TRBJ2-1	CASSFADYSEGQFF	TGTGCCAGCAGCTTCGCCGACTACTCAGAGGGGCAGTTCTTC